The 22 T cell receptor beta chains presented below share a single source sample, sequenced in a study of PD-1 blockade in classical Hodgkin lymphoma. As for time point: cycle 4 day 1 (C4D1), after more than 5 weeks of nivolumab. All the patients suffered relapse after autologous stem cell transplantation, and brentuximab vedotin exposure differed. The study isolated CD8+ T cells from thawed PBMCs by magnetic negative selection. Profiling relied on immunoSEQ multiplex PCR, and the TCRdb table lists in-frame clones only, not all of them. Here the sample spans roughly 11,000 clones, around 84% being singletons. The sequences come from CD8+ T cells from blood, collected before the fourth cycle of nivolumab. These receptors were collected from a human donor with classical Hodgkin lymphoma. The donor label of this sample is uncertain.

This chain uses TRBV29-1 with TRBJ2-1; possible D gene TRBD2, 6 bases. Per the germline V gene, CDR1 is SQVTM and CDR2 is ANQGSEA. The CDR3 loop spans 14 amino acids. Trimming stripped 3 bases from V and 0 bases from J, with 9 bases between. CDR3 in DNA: TGCAGCGTTGAGACCGGGAGCTCCTACAATGAGCAGTTCTTC. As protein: CSVETGSSYNEQFF.

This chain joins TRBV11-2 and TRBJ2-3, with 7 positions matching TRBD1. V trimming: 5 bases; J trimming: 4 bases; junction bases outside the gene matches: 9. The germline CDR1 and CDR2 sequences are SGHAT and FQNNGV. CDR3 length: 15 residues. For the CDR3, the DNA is TGTGCCAGCAGCCACAGGGGTGGATCTCCAGATACGCAGTATTTT. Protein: CASSHRGGSPDTQYF. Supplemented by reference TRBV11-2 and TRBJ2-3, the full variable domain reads EAGVAQSPRYKIIEKRQSVAFWCNPISGHATLYWYQQILGQGPKLLIQFQNNGVVDDSQLPKDRFSAERLKGVDSTLKIQPAKLEDSAVYLCASSHRGGSPDTQYFGPGTRLTVL.

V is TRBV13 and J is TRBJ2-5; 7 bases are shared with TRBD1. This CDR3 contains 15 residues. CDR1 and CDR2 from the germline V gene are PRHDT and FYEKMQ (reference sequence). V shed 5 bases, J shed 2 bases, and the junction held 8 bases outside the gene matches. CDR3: CASSQSRDSQETQYF. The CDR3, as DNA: TGTGCCAGCAGCCAGAGCCGGGACAGTCAAGAGACCCAGTACTTC.

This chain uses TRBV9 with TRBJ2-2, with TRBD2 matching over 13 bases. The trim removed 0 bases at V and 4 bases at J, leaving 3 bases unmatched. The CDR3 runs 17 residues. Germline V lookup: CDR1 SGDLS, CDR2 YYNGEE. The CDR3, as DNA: TGTGCCAGCAGCGTAGAGGGACTAGCGGGGCTCACCGGGGAGCTGTTTTTT. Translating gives CASSVEGLAGLTGELFF.

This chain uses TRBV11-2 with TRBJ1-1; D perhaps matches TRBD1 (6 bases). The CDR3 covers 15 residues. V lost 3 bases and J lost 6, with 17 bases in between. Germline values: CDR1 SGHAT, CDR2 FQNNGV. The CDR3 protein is CASSLARGAGAEAFF. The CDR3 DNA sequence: TGTGCCAGCAGCTTGGCGCGGGGAGCAGGGGCTGAAGCTTTCTTT.

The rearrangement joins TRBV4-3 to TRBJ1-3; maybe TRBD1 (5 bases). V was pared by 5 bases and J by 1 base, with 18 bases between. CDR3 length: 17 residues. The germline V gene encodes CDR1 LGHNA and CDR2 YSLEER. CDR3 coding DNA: TGCGCCAGCAGCGGGGGGTCGGGACTCCCTTCTGGAAACACCATATATTTT. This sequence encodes CASSGGSGLPSGNTIYF.

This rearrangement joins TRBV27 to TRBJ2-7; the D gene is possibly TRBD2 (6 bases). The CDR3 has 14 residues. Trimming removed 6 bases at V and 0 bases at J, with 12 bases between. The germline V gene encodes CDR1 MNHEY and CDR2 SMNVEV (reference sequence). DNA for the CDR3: TGTGCCAGCAGACCCTGGCGGGACTCCTACGAGCAGTACTTC. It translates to CASRPWRDSYEQYF.

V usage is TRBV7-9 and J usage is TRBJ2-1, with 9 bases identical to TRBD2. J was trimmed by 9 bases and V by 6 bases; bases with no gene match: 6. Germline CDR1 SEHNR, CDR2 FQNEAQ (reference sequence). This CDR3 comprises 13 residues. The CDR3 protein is CASRKGTSREQFF. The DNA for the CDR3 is TGTGCCAGCAGAAAGGGGACTAGCCGTGAGCAGTTCTTC. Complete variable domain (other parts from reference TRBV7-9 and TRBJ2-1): DTGVSQNPRHKITKRGQNVTFRCDPISEHNRLYWYRQTLGQGPEFLTYFQNEAQLEKSRLLSDRFSAERPKGSFSTLEIQRTEQGDSAMYLCASRKGTSREQFFGPGTRLTVL.

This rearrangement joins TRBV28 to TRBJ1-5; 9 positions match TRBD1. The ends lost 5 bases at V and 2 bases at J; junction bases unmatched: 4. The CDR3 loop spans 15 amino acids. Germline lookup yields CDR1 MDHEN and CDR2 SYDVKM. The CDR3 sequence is CASSRDREGNQPQHF. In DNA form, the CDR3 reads TGTGCCAGCAGTAGGGACAGGGAAGGCAATCAGCCCCAGCATTTT. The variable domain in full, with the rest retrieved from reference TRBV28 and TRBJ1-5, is DVKVTQSSRYLVKRTGEKVFLECVQDMDHENMFWYRQDPGLGLRLIYFSYDVKMKEKGDIPEGYSVSREKKERFSLILESASTNQTSMYLCASSRDREGNQPQHFGDGTRLSIL.

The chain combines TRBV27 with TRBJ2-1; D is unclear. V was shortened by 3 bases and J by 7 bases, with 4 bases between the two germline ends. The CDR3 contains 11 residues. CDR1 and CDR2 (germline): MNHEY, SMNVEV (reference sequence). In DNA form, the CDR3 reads TGTGCCAGCAGTTTGGGGAATGAGCAGTTCTTC. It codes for CASSLGNEQFF.

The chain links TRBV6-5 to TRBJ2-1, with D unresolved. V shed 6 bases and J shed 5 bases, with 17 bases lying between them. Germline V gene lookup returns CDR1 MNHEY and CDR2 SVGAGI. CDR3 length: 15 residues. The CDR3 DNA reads TGTGCCAGCAGCCCCCGCTTTGGGCCCCACAATGAGCAGTTCTTC. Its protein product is CASSPRFGPHNEQFF.

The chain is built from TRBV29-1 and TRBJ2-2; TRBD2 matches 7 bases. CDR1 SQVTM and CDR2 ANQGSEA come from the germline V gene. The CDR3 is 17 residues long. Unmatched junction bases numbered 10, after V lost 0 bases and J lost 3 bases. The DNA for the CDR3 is TGCAGCGTTGAAGATCAGGTGGGCGGGAGTGACACCGGGGAGCTGTTTTTT. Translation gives CSVEDQVGGSDTGELFF.

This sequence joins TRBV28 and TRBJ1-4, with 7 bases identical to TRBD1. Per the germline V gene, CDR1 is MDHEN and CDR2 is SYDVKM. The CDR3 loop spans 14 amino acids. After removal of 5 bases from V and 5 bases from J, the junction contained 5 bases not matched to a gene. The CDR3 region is CASSQGVSNEKLFF. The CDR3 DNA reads TGTGCCAGCAGTCAGGGGGTATCGAATGAAAAACTGTTTTTT.

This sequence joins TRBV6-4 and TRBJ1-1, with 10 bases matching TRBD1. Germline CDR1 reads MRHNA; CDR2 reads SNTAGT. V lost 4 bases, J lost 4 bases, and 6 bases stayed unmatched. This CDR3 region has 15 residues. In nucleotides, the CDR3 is TGTGCCAGCAGTGGGGCGGGACAGGGGAGCACTGAAGCTTTCTTT. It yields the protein CASSGAGQGSTEAFF.

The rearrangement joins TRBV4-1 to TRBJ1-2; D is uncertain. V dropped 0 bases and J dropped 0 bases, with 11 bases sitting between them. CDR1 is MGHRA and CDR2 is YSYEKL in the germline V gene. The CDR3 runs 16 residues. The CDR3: CASSQDRGGPNYGYTF. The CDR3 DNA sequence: TGCGCCAGCAGCCAAGATCGCGGCGGGCCTAACTATGGCTACACCTTC.

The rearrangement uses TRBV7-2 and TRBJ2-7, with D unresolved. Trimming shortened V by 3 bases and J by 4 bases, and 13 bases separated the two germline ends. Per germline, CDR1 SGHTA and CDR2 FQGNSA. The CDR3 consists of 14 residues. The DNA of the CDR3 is TGTGCCAGCAGCTTTTATGGTATCGGTTACGAGCAGTACTTC. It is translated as CASSFYGIGYEQYF.

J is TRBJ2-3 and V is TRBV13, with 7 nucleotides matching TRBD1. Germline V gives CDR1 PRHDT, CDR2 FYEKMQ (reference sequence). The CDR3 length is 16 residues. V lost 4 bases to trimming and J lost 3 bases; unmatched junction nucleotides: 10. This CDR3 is CASSSRTGEGTDTQYF. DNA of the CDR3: TGTGCCAGCAGCTCCAGGACAGGTGAAGGTACAGATACGCAGTATTTT.

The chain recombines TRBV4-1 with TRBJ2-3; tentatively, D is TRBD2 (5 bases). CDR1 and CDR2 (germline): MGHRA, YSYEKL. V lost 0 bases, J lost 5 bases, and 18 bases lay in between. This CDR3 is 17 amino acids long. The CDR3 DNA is TGCGCCAGCAGCCAAGATGAGGCGACTATTATAGGAGATACGCAGTATTTT. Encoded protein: CASSQDEATIIGDTQYF.

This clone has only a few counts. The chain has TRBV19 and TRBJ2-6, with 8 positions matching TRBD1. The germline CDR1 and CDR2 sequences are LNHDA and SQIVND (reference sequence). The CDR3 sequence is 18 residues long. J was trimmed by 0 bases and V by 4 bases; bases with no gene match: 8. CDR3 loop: CASSTPGQEISGANVLTF. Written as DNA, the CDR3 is TGTGCCAGTAGTACTCCGGGACAGGAGATCTCTGGGGCCAACGTCCTGACTTTC.

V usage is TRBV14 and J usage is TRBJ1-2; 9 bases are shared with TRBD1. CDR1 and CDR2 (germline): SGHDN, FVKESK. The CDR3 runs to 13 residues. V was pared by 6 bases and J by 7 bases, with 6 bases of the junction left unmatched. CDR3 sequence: CASSFTGGSGYTF. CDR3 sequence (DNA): TGTGCCAGCAGTTTTACAGGGGGCTCTGGCTACACCTTC.

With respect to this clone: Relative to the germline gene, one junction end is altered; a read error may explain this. CDR3 nucleotides: TGTGCCAGCAGCCCTAGGGGGACTAGCCTGATCTTC. It is translated as CASSPRGTSLIF. The chain is built from TRBV7-6 and TRBJ2-1; 9 positions agree with TRBD2. The germline V gene encodes CDR1 SGHVS and CDR2 FNYEAQ. The CDR3 contains 12 residues. The full variable domain, its missing parts supplied by reference TRBV7-6 and TRBJ2-1, is GAGVSQSPRYKVTKRGQDVALRCDPISGHVSLYWYRQALGQGPEFLTYFNYEAQQDKSGLPNDRFSAERPEGSISTLTIQRTEQRDSAMYRCASSPRGTSLIFGPGTRLTVL.

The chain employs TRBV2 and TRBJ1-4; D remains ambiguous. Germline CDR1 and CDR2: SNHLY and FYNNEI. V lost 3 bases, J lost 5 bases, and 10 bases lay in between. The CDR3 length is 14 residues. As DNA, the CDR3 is TGTGCCAGCAGTGACCCGGCAGGAAATGAAAAACTGTTTTTT. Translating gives CASSDPAGNEKLFF.